This note documents a single T cell receptor (beta chain) sequence. The data originate from a study of identical twins. TCRdb reanalysed the 5' RACE reads using MiXCR and keeps one entry per CDR3 protein. The data show about 790,000 distinct CDR3 sequences, roughly 20% seen once. The germline V and J ends were trimmed by 5 bases and 2 bases, with 16 bases remaining between them. CDR3 length: 15 amino acids. Germline V gene lookup returns CDR1 DFQATT and CDR2 SNEGSKA (reference sequence). In addition, the sample was reused for a study of T cells expressing NK-cell markers. This second study notes: An anti-gamma-delta TCR antibody was added in several experiments. It restricted sorting to alpha-beta TCR-expressing T cells.

The clonotype originates from a woman aged 18-29 years in good health. The gene calls are TRBV20-1 and TRBJ2-1; D could derive from TRBD1 or TRBD2 (6 bases each). The specimen was PBMCs. The CDR3 here is CSAGRRGVPYNEQFF. CDR3 coding DNA: TGCAGTGCTGGGAGAAGGGGGGTCCCCTACAATGAGCAGTTCTTC.